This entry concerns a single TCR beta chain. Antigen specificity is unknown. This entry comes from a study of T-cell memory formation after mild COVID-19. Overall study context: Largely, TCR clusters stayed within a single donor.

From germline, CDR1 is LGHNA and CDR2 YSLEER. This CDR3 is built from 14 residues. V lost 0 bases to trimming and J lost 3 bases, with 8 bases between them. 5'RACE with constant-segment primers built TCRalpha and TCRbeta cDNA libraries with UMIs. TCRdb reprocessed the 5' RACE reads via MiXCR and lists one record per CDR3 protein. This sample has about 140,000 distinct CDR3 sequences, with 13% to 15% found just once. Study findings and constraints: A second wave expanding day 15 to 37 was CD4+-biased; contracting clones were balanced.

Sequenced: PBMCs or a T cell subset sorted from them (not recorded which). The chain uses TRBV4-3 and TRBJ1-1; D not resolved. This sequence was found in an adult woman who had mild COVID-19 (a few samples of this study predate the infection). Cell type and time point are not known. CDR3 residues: CASSQDFLDTEAFF. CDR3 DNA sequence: TGCGCCAGCAGCCAAGATTTTTTGGACACTGAAGCTTTCTTT.